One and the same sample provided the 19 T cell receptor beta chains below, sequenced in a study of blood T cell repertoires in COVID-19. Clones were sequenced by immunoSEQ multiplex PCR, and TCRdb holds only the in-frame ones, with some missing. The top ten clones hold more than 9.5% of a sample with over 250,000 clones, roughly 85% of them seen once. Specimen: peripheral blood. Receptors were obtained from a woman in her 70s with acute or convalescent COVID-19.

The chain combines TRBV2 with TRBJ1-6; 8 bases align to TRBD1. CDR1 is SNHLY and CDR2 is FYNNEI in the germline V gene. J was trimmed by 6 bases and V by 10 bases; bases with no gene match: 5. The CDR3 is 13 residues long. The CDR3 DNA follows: TGTGCCACCGGGACAGGAGTTAATTCACCCCTCCACTTT. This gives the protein CATGTGVNSPLHF.

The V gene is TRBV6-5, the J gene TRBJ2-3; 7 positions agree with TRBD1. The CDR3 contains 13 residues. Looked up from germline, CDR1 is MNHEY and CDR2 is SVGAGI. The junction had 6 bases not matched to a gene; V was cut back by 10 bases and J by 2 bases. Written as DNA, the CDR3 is TGTGCCACCGGACAGGTCAACACAGATACGCAGTATTTT. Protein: CATGQVNTDTQYF.

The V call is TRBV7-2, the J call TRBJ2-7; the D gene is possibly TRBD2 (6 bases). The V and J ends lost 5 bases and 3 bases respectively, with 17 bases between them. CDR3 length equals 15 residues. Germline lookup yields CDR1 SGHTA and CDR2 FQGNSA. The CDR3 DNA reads TGTGCCAGCAGCCTCGGCGGGACTTTTAACTACGAGCAGTACTTC. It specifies CASSLGGTFNYEQYF.

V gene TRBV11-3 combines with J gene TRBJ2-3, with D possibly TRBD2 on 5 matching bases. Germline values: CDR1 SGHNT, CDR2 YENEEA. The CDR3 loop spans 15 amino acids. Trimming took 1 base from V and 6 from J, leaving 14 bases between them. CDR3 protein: CASSLGGLSGDTQYF. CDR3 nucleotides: TGTGCCAGCAGCTTAGGGGGTCTCTCGGGGGATACGCAGTATTTT.

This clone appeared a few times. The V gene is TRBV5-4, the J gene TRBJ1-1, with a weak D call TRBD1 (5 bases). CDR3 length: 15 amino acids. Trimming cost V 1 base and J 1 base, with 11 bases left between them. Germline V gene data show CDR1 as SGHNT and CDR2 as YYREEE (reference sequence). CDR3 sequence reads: CASSLISQGNTEAFF. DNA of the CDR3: TGTGCCAGCAGCTTGATCTCTCAGGGGAACACTGAAGCTTTCTTT.

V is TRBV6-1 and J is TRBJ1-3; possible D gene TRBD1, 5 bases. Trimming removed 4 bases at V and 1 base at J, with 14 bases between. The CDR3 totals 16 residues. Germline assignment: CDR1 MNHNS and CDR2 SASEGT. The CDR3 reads CASSVRAGGSGNTIYF. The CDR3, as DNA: TGTGCCAGCAGTGTTAGAGCCGGGGGATCTGGAAACACCATATATTTT.

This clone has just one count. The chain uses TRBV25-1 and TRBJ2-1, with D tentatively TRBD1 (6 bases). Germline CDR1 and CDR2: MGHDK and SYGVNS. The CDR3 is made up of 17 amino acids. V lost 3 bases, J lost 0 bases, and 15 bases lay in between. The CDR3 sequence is CASSDPTGRYSYNEQFF. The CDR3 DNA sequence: TGTGCCAGCAGTGATCCGACAGGTAGATACTCCTACAATGAGCAGTTCTTC.

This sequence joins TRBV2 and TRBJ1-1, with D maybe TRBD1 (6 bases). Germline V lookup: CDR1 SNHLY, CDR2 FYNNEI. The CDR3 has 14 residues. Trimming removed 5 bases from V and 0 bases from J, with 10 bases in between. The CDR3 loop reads CASSYTGLNTEAFF. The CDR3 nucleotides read TGTGCCAGCAGTTATACAGGGCTGAACACTGAAGCTTTCTTT. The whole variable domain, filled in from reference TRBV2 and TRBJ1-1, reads EPEVTQTPSHQVTQMGQEVILRCVPISNHLYFYWYRQILGQKVEFLVSFYNNEISEKSEIFDDQFSVERPDGSNFTLKIRSTKLEDSAMYFCASSYTGLNTEAFFGQGTRLTVV.

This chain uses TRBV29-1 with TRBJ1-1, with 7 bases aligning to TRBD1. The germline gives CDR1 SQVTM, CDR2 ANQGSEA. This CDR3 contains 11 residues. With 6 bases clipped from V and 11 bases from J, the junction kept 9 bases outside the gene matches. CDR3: CSVDREPEAFF. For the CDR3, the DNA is TGCAGCGTAGACAGGGAACCCGAGGCTTTCTTT.

This CDR3 reads CASSAGRGSARSSYNEQFF. As DNA, the CDR3 is TGTGCCAGTAGTGCCGGAAGAGGTAGCGCAAGGAGCTCCTACAATGAGCAGTTCTTC. The chain combines TRBV19 with TRBJ2-1; the D gene is possibly TRBD2 (5 bases). The CDR3 extends over 19 amino acids. Germline values: CDR1 LNHDA, CDR2 SQIVND (reference sequence). Trimming cost V 5 bases and J 0 bases, with 23 bases left between them.

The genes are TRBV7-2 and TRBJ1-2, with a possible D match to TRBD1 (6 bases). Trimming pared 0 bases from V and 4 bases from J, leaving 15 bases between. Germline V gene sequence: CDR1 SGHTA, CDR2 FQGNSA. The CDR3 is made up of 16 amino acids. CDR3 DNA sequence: TGTGCCAGCAGCTTAGCGGGGGCAACCGGAGTCTATGGCTACACCTTC. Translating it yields CASSLAGATGVYGYTF.

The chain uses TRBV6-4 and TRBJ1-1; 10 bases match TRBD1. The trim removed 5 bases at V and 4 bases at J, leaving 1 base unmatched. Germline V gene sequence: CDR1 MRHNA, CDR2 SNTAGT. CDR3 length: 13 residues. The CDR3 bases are TGTGCCAGCAGTCGACAGGGGGCCACTGAAGCTTTCTTT. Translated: CASSRQGATEAFF.

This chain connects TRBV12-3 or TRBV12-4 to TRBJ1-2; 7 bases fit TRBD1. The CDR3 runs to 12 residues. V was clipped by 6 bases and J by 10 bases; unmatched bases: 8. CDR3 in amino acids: CASSRQGGNYTF. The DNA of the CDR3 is TGTGCCAGCAGCCGACAGGGCGGCAACTACACCTTC.

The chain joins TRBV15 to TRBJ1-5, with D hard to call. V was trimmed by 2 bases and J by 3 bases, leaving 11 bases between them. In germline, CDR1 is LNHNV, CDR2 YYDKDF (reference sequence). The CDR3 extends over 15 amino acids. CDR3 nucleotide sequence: TGTGCCACCAGCAGACAAGGGAGGGACAATCAGCCCCAGCATTTT. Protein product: CATSRQGRDNQPQHF. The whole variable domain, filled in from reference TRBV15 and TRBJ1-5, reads DAMVIQNPRYQVTQFGKPVTLSCSQTLNHNVMYWYQQKSSQAPKLLFHYYDKDFNNEADTPDNFQSRRPNTSFCFLDIRSPGLGDTAMYLCATSRQGRDNQPQHFGDGTRLSIL.

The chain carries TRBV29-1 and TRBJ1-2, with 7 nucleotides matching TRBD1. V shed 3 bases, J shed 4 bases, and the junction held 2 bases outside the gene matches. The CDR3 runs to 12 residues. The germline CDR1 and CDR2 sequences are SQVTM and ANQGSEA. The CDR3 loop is CSVERQGYGYTF. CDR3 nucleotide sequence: TGCAGCGTTGAGAGACAGGGCTATGGCTACACCTTC. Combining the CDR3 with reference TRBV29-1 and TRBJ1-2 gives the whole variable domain SAVISQKPSRDICQRGTSLTIQCQVDSQVTMMFWYRQQPGQSLTLIATANQGSEATYESGFVIDKFPISRPNLTFSTLTVSNMSPEDSSIYLCSVERQGYGYTFGSGTRLTVV.

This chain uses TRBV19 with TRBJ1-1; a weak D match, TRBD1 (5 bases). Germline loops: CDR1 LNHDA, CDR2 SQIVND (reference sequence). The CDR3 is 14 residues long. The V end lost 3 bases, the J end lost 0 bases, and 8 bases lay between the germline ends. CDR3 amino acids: CASSIRELNTEAFF. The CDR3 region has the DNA TGTGCCAGTAGTATCAGGGAATTGAACACTGAAGCTTTCTTT. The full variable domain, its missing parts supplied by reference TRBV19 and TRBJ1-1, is DGGITQSPKYLFRKEGQNVTLSCEQNLNHDAMYWYRQDPGQGLRLIYYSQIVNDFQKGDIAEGYSVSREKKESFPLTVTSAQKNPTAFYLCASSIRELNTEAFFGQGTRLTVV.

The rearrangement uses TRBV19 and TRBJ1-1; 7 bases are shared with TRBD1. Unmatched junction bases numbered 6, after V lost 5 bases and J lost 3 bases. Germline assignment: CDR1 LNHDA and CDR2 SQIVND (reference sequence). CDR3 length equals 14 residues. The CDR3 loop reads CASSQRTGDTEAFF. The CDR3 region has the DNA TGTGCCAGTAGTCAGCGGACAGGAGACACTGAAGCTTTCTTT.

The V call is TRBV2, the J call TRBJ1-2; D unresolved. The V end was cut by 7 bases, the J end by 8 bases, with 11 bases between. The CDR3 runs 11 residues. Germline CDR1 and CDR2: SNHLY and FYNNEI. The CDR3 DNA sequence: TGTGCCAGCATCAGTTTCAGGGGCTACACCTTC. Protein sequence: CASISFRGYTF.

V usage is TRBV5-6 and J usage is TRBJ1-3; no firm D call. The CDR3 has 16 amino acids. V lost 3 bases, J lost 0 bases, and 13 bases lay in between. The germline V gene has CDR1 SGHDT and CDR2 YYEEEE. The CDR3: CASSSFVASSGNTIYF. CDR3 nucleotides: TGTGCCAGCAGCTCGTTCGTGGCCAGCTCTGGAAACACCATATATTTT.